This TCR beta chain was found in a study of cytomegalovirus exposure and HLA in healthy donors (dated by TCRdb to the late 2010s). Study-level background: According to an earlier analysis of a few hundred of the donors, 150 million to 200 million T cells yielded over 90 million unique TCR beta sequences and approximately 300 Gb of sequence data. A separate validation cohort of about 110 different subjects was used in addition to the 666-subject first cohort. Because of strong linkage in the cohort, five DR-DQ haplotypes were treated as single units for association and clustering. Class I and class II HLA loci were covered by the typing at four-digit resolution. Of the approximately 400 genotyped donors, roughly 85% fell in the genetic ancestry cluster associated with self-reported Caucasian donors. In the later analysis, no new phenotypic data were used to find candidate immune exposures; instead, reliance was placed on TCR beta sequences and their occurrence across donors. In an earlier analysis of roughly 600 of the donors, high-throughput TCR beta sequencing was used to judge whether each TCR beta V gene segment behaved as functional or pseudogenic. High-throughput TCR immunosequencing, statistical association of individual TCRs with disease status, and machine learning were combined to predict cytomegalovirus infection status. Typing coverage varied by locus: roughly 629-630 donors for A, B, C, DRB1 and DQB1; around 560 for DQA1; 600 to 610 for DPA1; approximately 490 for DPB1. Across around 400 genotyped donors of the cohort, an average of about 240,000 unique TCR beta nucleotide sequences per donor were sequenced, and roughly a sixth of those sequences were non-productive. Using immunosequencing, the study profiled T cell repertoires from 550 to 750 subjects and related those repertoires to cytomegalovirus serostatus. An early release covering just under 650 HLA-typed donors comprised about 300 gigabases of sequencing data and around 86 million unique TCR sequences. Donor age, sex, ethnicity and CMV serostatus were collected together with the repertoire data. To study patterns of TCR occurrence, a later analysis re-analyzed previously published TCR beta repertoires from hundreds of donors and added high-resolution HLA genotyping. All discovery cohort repertoires had been generated using a single sequencing platform. A later genetic analysis took genome-wide SNP genotypes for about 65% of the 666 donors and used that subset as a discovery cohort. The study aimed to test whether cataloging public T cell receptors could reveal signatures of past pathogen exposure.

CDR1 and CDR2, looked up from the germline V gene, are MNHEY and SVGAGI. V lost 6 bases and J lost 10 bases; the stretch between them is 15 bases long. The CDR3, cysteine through phenylalanine, is 12 amino acids long. The kept DNA is CDR3 alone, 36 bases in frame from the first base. Library prep was done by the immunoSEQ multiplex PCR assay. A mixture of 60 forward primers for TCR Vbeta segments and 13 reverse primers for TCR Jbeta segments was used in the multiplex PCR. The CDR3 region of rearranged TCR beta genes was amplified from genomic DNA with a multiplex PCR assay. Amplified TCR beta libraries were sequenced as 87-base-pair reads on the Illumina HiSeq System. As for the original processing: A later analysis counted 65 million to 90 million unique TCR beta chains across the 650 to 700 repertoires, and about 10 million of these chains were shared by at least two donors. Raw reads were error-corrected and collapsed into unique sequences with a nearest-neighbor algorithm that merged closely related sequences to remove PCR and sequencing errors. Alignment of CDR3 sequences to IMGT reference sequences was used to assign V, D and J gene segments. Each retained sequence needed at least a six-nucleotide match to both a V gene segment and a J gene segment. A rearrangement counted as productive if the CDR3 had no stop codons and remained in frame with V and J, and every other rearrangement counted as non-productive. Following IMGT convention, CDR3 was defined as the stretch from the second conserved V-encoded cysteine up to the conserved J-encoded phenylalanine. The earlier analysis of about 590 of the donors excluded sequences that lacked an unambiguous match to a single V gene segment. In an earlier analysis of approximately 500 of the donors, a V segment was called functional when productive rearrangements were above 56.7%, and segregating when the standard deviation between donors exceeded 5%. To diagnose cytomegalovirus status from the catalog of TCR beta chain sequences, a statistical classification framework was built. A later analysis assigned V and J genes by comparing TCR nucleotide sequences with IMGT/GENE-DB human TR gene sequences. Using the TCRdist pipeline, a later analysis assigned CDR3 sequences along with most-parsimonious VDJ recombination scenarios. A later analysis defined each TCR beta chain by its CDR3 amino acid sequence plus V-gene family, and excluded reads lacking a unique V-gene family. As a way to deal with suspected cross-contamination and a sequencing artifact, a later analysis dropped nearly 600 nucleotide sequences that were highly shared and had low generation probability. For each public chain, a later analysis derived a clonal expansion index from normalized ranks of inferred template counts within each repertoire. A later analysis computed generation probabilities with a VDJ recombination model fitted to out-of-frame rearrangements, and checked the results against IGoR. In a later analysis, hypergeometric tests were used to score TCR-TCR, TCR-HLA and TCR-CMV co-occurrence, with a repertoire-size bias correction applied to TCR pairs. In a later analysis, false discovery rates were estimated by permuting HLA or CMV assignments 20 times. In a later analysis, co-occurring TCRs were grouped with DBSCAN, and TCRdist sequence similarity was added when clustering was performed within HLA-allele-positive subsets. For co-occurrence clustering, repertoires with fewer than 30,000 or more than 120,000 public chains were excluded, along with 5 or 6 repertoires with anomalous nucleotide sharing. In its TCRdb copy, this immuneACCESS table keeps in-frame sequences only and misses some clones. Where compared with another copy, unresolved V genes explain less than half of these, and the others have no known cause. The D gene and trimming were derived from the DNA, and the V and J assignments and clone size from that table. This sample comprises over 65,000 clones, over 75% of them detected only once. The top ten clonotypes cover about an eighth of the sample.

The cohort comprised under 700 healthy bone marrow donors. At the time of sampling, every cohort member was nominally healthy, though immune exposures that went unrecorded were likely present. Of the 670 or so cohort members, just under 300 had a positive CMV serostatus and approximately 370 had a negative one, while no CMV serostatus was recorded for the donor. A peripheral blood sample was provided by each donor, and peripheral blood mononuclear cells were used for TCR beta sequencing. The Qiagen DNeasy Blood Extraction Kit was used to extract genomic DNA from the blood cell samples. With regard to this clone: The antigen this receptor binds is unknown. Base quality data are lacking; no much larger clone is found one base away.

Beyond this particular receptor, the publication reports: Cytomegalovirus status was reported to be diagnosed by the classifier with high specificity and sensitivity in both the original and validation cohorts. In a later analysis, the rate of TCR association differed among HLA loci, with DRB1 alleles having the most associated TCRs and HLA-C alleles having the fewest. Compared with equally common non-associated chains, HLA-associated TCR beta chains in a later analysis were more clonally expanded and had lower generation probabilities. Strong co-occurrence of HLA alleles, especially DR and DQ, made assigning TCR associations to individual alleles difficult. HLA typing was unavailable for some donors at each locus, so association tests used only the typed subset. It was suggested by the authors that the approach could potentially be generalized to other disease states and immunological phenotypes. Immune exposure information for the cohort was limited to CMV serostatus. According to a later genetic analysis, donors in an Asian-associated ancestry cluster had fewer N-insertions in productive TCRs than the approximately 610-donor mean. A cluster of highly shared sequence variants was judged likely to represent a technical artifact of the sequencing pipeline. In a later analysis, some 18,000 TCR beta sequences were associated with specific HLA alleles at a false discovery rate of 0.05. A further reported finding was that TCR beta sequences accurately predicted the HLA-A and HLA-B alleles for most subjects in the first cohort. In an earlier analysis of over 550 of the donors, most TCR beta V segments were observed in productive rearrangements about 87% or about 30% of the time, broadly matching IMGT annotations. In vitro tests confirmed that a few of the cytomegalovirus-associated TCR beta chains recognize cytomegalovirus antigens. Most CMV-associated TCR beta chains appeared to be HLA-restricted in a later analysis, and the HLA associations seemed to be driven largely by CMV exposure. V-gene and J-gene trimming of TCR beta chains was associated with a missense DCLRE1C variant in a later genetic analysis, and the association was replicated in an independent cohort. Correlated functional status among segregating V segments might be attributable to linkage disequilibrium, but an unknown experimental factor could not be ruled out. This cohort had only TCR beta chains sequenced, and the lack of alpha or paired-chain data limited which features could be detected. Sequencing depth was assumed to be roughly uniform across donors in the presence/absence analyses, though that assumption may not hold. A later analysis reported that several top co-occurrence clusters appeared linked to parvovirus B19, influenza, CMV and Epstein-Barr virus. Most TCR sequences were seen in very few donors, while some public TCRs were found in many individuals. Because the 87-base-pair reads could not distinguish some IMGT-functional V segments, including TRBV6-2 and TRBV6-3, those segments were excluded. The earlier analysis of fewer than 750 of the donors excluded roughly 17 rarely observed V segments, including chromosome 9 orphons, because counts were too low. The study gave a list of roughly 150 TCR beta chains associated with cytomegalovirus.

Sequenced sample: PBMCs. The sequence links TRBV6-5 to TRBJ1-1; a tentative D call is TRBD1 (6 bases match). The sequence derives from a human donor in good health. The CDR3 region: CASSLLTGRAFF. The nucleotide sequence is TGTGCCAGCAGCCTGCTTACAGGGAGAGCTTTCTTT.